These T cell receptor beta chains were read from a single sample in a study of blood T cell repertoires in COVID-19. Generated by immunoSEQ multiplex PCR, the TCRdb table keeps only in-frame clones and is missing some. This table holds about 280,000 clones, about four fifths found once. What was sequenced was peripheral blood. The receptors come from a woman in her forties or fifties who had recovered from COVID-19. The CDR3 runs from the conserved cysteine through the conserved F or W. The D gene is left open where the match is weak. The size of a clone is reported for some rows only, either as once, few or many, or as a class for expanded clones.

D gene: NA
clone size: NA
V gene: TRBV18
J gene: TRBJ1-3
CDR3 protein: CASSQSSSGSGNTIYF
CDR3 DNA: TGTGCCAGCTCACAATCTTCCTCGGGCTCTGGAAACACCATATATTTT

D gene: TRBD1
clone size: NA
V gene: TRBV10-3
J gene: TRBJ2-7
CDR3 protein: CAISPGTASYEQYF
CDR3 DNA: TGTGCCATCAGTCCCGGGACAGCCTCCTACGAGCAGTACTTC

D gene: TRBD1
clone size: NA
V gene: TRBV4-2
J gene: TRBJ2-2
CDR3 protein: CASSRGQGAGGELFF
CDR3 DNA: TGTGCCAGCAGCCGGGGACAGGGGGCGGGCGGGGAGCTGTTTTTT

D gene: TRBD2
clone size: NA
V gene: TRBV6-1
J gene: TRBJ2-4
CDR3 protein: CASSEFPSGGVAKNIQYF
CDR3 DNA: TGTGCCAGCAGTGAATTTCCTAGCGGGGGGGTAGCCAAAAACATTCAGTACTTC

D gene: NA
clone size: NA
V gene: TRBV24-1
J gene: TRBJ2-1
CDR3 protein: CATSAGVSYNEQFF
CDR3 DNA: TGTGCCACCAGTGCAGGGGTCTCCTACAATGAGCAGTTCTTC

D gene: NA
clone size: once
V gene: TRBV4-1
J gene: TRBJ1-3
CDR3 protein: CASSQAPQGGIGNTIYF
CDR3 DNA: TGCGCCAGCAGCCAAGCACCACAGGGTGGGATAGGAAACACCATATATTTT

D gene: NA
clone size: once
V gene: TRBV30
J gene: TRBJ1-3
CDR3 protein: CAWTMRSGNTIYF
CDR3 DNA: TGTGCCTGGACTATGAGATCTGGAAACACCATATATTTT

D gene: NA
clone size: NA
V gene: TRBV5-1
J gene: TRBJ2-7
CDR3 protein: CASSSLYEQYF
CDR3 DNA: TGCGCCAGCAGCTCCCTCTACGAGCAGTACTTC

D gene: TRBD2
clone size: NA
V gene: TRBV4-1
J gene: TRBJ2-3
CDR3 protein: CASSPTPSGGATDTQYF
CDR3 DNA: TGCGCCAGCAGCCCCACTCCTAGCGGGGGGGCTACAGATACGCAGTATTTT

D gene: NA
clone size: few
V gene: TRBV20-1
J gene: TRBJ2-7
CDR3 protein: CSAAQGNEQYF
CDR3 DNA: TGCAGTGCAGCCCAGGGAAACGAGCAGTACTTC

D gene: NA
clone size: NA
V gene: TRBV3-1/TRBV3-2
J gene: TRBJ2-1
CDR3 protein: CASSHGLSYSNEQFF
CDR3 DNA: TGTGCCAGCAGCCATGGACTCAGCTACTCAAATGAGCAGTTCTTC

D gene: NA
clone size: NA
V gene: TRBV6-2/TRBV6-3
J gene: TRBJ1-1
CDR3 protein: CASSDYLRQDMNTEAFF
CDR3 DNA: TGTGCCAGCAGTGATTACCTCCGACAGGACATGAACACTGAAGCTTTCTTT

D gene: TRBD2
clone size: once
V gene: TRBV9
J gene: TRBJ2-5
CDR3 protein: CASSRGLAGYETQYF
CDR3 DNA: TGTGCCAGCAGCCGTGGACTAGCGGGGTACGAGACCCAGTACTTC

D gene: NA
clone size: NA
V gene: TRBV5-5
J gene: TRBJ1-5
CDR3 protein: CASSLLGRVNQPQHF
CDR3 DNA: TGTGCCAGCAGCTTGTTAGGGAGGGTCAATCAGCCCCAGCATTTT

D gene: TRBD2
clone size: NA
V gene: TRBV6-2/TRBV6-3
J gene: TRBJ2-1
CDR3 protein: CASSYTAGGTTFNEQFF
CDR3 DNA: TGTGCCAGCAGTTATACGGCGGGAGGGACAACGTTCAATGAGCAGTTCTTC

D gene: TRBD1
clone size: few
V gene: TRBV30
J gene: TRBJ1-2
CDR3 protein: CAFDRVGGYTF
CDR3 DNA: TGTGCCTTCGACAGGGTGGGCGGCTACACCTTC

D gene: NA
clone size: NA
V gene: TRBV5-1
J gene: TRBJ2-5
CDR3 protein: CASSLGKVKGRETQYF
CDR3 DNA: TGCGCCAGCAGCCTGGGGAAGGTCAAGGGGCGCGAGACCCAGTACTTC

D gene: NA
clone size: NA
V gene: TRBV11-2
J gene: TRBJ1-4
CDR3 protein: CASSSRVSNEKLFF
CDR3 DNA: TGTGCCAGCAGCTCCAGGGTGTCTAATGAAAAACTGTTTTTT

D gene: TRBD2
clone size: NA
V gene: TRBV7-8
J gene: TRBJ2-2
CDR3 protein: CASSLALAGAIGELFF
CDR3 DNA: TGTGCCAGCAGCTTAGCCCTAGCGGGAGCCATCGGGGAGCTGTTTTTT

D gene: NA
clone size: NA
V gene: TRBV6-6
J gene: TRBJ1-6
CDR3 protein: CASSEDTIYNSPLHF
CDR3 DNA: TGTGCCAGCAGTGAGGACACAATTTATAATTCACCCCTCCACTTT

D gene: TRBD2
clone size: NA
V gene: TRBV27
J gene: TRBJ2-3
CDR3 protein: CASTRAAGVPDTQYF
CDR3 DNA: TGTGCCAGCACCCGGGCAGCGGGAGTCCCAGATACGCAGTATTTT

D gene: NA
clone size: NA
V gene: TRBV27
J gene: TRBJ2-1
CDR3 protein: CASSLVIGDNEQFF
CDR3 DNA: TGTGCCAGCAGTTTAGTTATAGGGGACAATGAGCAGTTCTTC

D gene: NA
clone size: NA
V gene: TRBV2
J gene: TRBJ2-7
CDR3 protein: CASSEPQNYEQYF
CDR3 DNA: TGTGCCAGCAGTGAGCCGCAGAACTACGAGCAGTACTTC

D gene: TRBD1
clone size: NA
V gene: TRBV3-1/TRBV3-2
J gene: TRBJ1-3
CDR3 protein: CASSQVLGRGAAGNTIYF
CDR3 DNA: TGTGCCAGCAGCCAAGTTTTAGGCAGGGGGGCGGCTGGAAACACCATATATTTT

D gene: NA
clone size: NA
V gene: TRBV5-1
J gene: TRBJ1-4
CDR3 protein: CASSLAWTATNEKLFF
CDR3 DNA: TGCGCCAGCAGCTTGGCTTGGACAGCGACTAATGAAAAACTGTTTTTT

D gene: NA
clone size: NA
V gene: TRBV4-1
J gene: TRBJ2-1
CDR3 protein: CASSAVSYNEQFF
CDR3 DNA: TGCGCCAGCAGCGCAGTCTCCTACAATGAGCAGTTCTTC

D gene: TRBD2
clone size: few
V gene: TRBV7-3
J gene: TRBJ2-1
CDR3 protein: CASTLAGGSYNEQFF
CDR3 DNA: TGTGCCAGCACCTTGGCGGGAGGATCCTACAATGAGCAGTTCTTC

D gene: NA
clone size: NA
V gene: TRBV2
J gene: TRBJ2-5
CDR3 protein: CASSGEETQYF
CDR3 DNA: TGTGCCAGCAGCGGGGAAGAGACCCAGTACTTC

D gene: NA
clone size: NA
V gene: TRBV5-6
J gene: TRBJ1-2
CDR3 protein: CASSLGAEDGYTF
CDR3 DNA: TGTGCCAGCAGCTTGGGAGCAGAGGATGGCTACACCTTC

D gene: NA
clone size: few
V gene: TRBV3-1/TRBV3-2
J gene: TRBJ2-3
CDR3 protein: CASSPGLTSTDTQYF
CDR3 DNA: TGTGCCAGCAGCCCCGGATTGACTAGCACAGATACGCAGTATTTT

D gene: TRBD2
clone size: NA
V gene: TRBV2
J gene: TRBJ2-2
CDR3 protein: CASSPTSGGNTGELFF
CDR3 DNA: TGTGCCAGCAGTCCTACCAGCGGGGGTAACACCGGGGAGCTGTTTTTT

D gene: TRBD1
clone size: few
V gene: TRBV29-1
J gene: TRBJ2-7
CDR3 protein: CSVELGNRGLYEQYF
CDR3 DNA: TGCAGCGTTGAATTAGGGAACAGGGGGCTCTACGAGCAGTACTTC

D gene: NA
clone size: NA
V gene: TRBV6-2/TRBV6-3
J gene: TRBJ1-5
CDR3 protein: CASSYGGAGNQPQHF
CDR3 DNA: TGTGCCAGCAGTTACGGGGGGGCCGGCAATCAGCCCCAGCATTTT

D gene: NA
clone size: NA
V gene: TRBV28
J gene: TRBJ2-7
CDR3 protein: CASTPLRGHGGQYF
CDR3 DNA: TGTGCCAGCACCCCCTTAAGAGGGCACGGGGGGCAGTACTTC

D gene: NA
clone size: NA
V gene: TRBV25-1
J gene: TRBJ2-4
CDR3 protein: CASSGVPKNIQYF
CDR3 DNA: TGTGCCAGCAGTGGAGTTCCCAAAAACATTCAGTACTTC

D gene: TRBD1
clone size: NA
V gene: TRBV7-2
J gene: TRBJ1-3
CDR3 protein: CASSLRQGEGGNTIYF
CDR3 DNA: TGTGCCAGCAGCCTCCGACAGGGGGAGGGAGGAAACACCATATATTTT

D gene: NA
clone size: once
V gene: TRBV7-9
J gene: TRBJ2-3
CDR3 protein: CASSLIGSTDTQYF
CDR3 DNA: TGTGCCAGCAGCTTAATTGGCAGCACAGATACGCAGTATTTT

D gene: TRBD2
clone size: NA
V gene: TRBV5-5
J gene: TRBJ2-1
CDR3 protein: CASSLTGGSYNEQFF
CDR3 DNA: TGTGCCAGCAGCTTGACGGGGGGGTCCTACAATGAGCAGTTCTTC

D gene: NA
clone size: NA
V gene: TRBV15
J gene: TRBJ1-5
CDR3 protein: CATSRGGPNQPQHF
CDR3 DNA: TGTGCCACCAGCAGAGGGGGGCCAAATCAGCCCCAGCATTTT

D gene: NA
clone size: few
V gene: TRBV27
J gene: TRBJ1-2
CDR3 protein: CASLQGPNYGYTF
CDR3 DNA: TGTGCCAGTCTACAGGGACCTAACTATGGCTACACCTTC

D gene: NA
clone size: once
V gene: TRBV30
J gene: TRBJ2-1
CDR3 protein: CAWISRRGANEQFF
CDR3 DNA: TGTGCCTGGATTTCGCGGCGTGGGGCCAATGAGCAGTTCTTC

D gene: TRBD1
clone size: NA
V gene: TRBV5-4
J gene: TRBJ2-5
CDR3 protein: CATAGTVSQETQYF
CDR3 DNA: TGTGCCACAGCCGGGACAGTAAGCCAAGAGACCCAGTACTTC

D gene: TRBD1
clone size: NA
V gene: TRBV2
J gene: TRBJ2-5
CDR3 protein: CASSLDRGWQETQYF
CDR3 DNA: TGTGCCAGCAGCCTAGACAGGGGATGGCAAGAGACCCAGTACTTC

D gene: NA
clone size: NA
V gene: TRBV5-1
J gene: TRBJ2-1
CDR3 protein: CASSSSGPYNEQFF
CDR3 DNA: TGCGCCAGCAGCTCAAGCGGGCCCTACAATGAGCAGTTCTTC

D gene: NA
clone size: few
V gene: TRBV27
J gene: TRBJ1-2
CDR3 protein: CASSLSRGTYGYTF
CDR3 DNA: TGTGCCAGCAGTTTATCTCGGGGTACCTATGGCTACACCTTC

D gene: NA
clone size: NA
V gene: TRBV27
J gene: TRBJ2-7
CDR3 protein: CASSLFQGSYEQYF
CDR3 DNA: TGTGCCAGCAGTTTATTTCAGGGATCCTACGAGCAGTACTTC

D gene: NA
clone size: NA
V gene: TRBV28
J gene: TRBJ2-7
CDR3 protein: CASSKTGGDYEQYF
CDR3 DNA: TGTGCCAGCAGTAAGACAGGAGGAGACTACGAGCAGTACTTC

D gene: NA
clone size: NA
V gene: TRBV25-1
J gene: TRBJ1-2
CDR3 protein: CASSEGLSNTF
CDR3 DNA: TGTGCCAGCAGTGAAGGGCTGTCGAACACCTTC

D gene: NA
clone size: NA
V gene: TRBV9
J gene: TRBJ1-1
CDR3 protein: CASSAQGNTEAFF
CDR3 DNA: TGTGCCAGCAGCGCACAGGGCAACACTGAAGCTTTCTTT

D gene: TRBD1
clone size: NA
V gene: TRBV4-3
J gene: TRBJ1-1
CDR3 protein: CASSQRGQPNTEAFF
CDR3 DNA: TGCGCCAGCAGCCAACGGGGACAGCCGAACACTGAAGCTTTCTTT

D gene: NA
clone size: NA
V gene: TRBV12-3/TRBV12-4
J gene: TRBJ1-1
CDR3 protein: CASNEGGTEAFF
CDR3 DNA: TGTGCCAGCAATGAGGGAGGGACTGAAGCTTTCTTT

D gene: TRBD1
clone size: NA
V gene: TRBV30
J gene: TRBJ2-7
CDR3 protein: CAWEGQGPYEQYF
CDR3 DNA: TGTGCCTGGGAGGGACAGGGACCCTACGAGCAGTACTTC

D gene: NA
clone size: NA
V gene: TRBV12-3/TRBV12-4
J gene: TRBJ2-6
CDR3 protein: CASSFAGANVLTF
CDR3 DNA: TGTGCCAGCAGTTTCGCTGGGGCCAACGTCCTGACTTTC